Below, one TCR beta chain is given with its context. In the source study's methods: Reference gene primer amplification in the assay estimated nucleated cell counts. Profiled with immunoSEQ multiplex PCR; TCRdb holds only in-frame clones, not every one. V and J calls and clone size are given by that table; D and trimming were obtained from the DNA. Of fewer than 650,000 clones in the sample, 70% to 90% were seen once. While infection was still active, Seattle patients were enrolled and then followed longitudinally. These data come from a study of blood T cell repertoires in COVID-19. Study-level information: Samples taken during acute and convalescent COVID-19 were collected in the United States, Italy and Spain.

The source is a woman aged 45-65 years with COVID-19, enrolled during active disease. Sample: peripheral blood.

This chain's CDR3 is CASQIAGGTGELFF. The CDR3 bases are TGTGCCAGCCAAATAGCGGGGGGCACCGGGGAGCTGTTTTTT. The chain employs TRBV27 and TRBJ2-2; 10 nucleotides match TRBD2. This CDR3 comprises 14 residues. Germline V gives CDR1 MNHEY, CDR2 SMNVEV (reference sequence). The V segment lost 8 bases and the J segment 4 bases; nucleotides outside the gene matches: 4.